This passage covers 27 T cell receptor beta chains from one sample sequenced in a study of OX40 agonist ivuxolimab in advanced cancers. The repertoire was sequenced with immunoSEQ multiplex PCR; TCRdb's copy has only in-frame clones and lacks some. The sample holds about 76,000 clones, approximately 80% seen once. Sequenced here: CD4+ or CD8+ T cells sorted from blood, sampled in a trial of the OX40 agonist ivuxolimab. Receptors were obtained from an adult with an advanced solid tumor such as melanoma, head and neck, liver or kidney cancer.

Worth noting for this clone: Additional DNA sequences in this sample encode the identical CDR3. This chain joins TRBV7-2 and TRBJ1-2; D gene unclear. Germline CDR1 SGHTA, CDR2 FQGNSA. The CDR3 has 15 residues. The germline V and J ends were trimmed by 1 base and 0 bases, with 9 bases remaining between them. The CDR3 DNA reads as TGTGCCAGCAGCTTAGTTTCCGGGTCTAACTATGGCTACACCTTC. Amino acids: CASSLVSGSNYGYTF. Combining the CDR3 with reference TRBV7-2 and TRBJ1-2 gives the whole variable domain GAGVSQSPSNKVTEKGKDVELRCDPISGHTALYWYRQSLGQGLEFLIYFQGNSAPDKSGLPSDRFSAERTGGSVSTLTIQRTQQEDSAVYLCASSLVSGSNYGYTFGSGTRLTVV.

This clone was recorded once. This rearrangement joins TRBV29-1 to TRBJ1-2; the match to TRBD1 covers 7 bases. Germline CDR1 reads SQVTM; CDR2 reads ANQGSEA. The CDR3 extends over 15 amino acids. With V trimmed by 7 bases and J by 2 bases, 13 bases remained unmatched. The DNA of the CDR3 is TGCAGCGCCGACCACAGGGCAGGGGGGAACTATGGCTACACCTTC. It yields the protein CSADHRAGGNYGYTF.

V is TRBV7-9 and J is TRBJ2-4; D is unresolved. The germline CDR1 and CDR2 sequences are SEHNR and FQNEAQ (reference sequence). V was pared by 1 base and J by 3 bases, with 7 bases between. CDR3 length: 14 residues. The CDR3 here is CASSLGADKNIQYF. The CDR3 region has the DNA TGTGCCAGCAGCTTAGGGGCGGACAAAAACATTCAGTACTTC. Based on the CDR3 plus reference TRBV7-9 and TRBJ2-4, the full variable domain is DTGVSQNPRHKITKRGQNVTFRCDPISEHNRLYWYRQTLGQGPEFLTYFQNEAQLEKSRLLSDRFSAERPKGSFSTLEIQRTEQGDSAMYLCASSLGADKNIQYFGAGTRLSVL.

V usage is TRBV30 and J usage is TRBJ1-6, with 9 bases fitting TRBD1. CDR3 length equals 14 residues. Germline CDR1 reads GTSNPN; CDR2 reads SVGIG (reference sequence). With V trimmed by 0 bases and J by 8 bases, 2 bases remained unmatched. The CDR3 protein is CAWSVRQGDSPLHF. The CDR3 DNA sequence: TGTGCCTGGAGTGTAAGACAGGGGGATTCACCCCTCCACTTT.

This chain connects TRBV4-3 to TRBJ1-6, with no clear D. The ends were cut back, 0 bases at V and 9 bases at J, with 12 bases in the middle. The CDR3 contains 15 residues. The germline CDR1 and CDR2 sequences are LGHNA and YSLEER. The DNA for the CDR3 is TGCGCCAGCAGCCAAGATTTGGCGCTTGGTTCACCCCTCCACTTT. It is translated as CASSQDLALGSPLHF.

This clone was picked up one time. The J gene is TRBJ1-2, the V gene TRBV5-1, with 9 bases identical to TRBD1. CDR3 length: 15 amino acids. CDR1 and CDR2 from the germline V gene are SGHRS and YFSETQ. V lost 0 bases and J lost 9; bases outside the gene matches: 9. This chain's CDR3 is CASSLEGTGFTSYTF. The CDR3 DNA sequence: TGCGCCAGCAGCTTGGAAGGGACAGGGTTTACTAGCTACACCTTC.

This rearrangement joins TRBV30 to TRBJ2-1, with TRBD2 matching over 8 bases. Germline V gene data show CDR1 as GTSNPN and CDR2 as SVGIG (reference sequence). CDR3 length: 14 residues. The V gene end was trimmed by 8 bases and the J gene end by 1 base; junction bases not matched to a gene: 7. CDR3 nucleotides: TGTGCCCTTCGGCGGGGGGTGTCCTACAATGAGCAGTTCTTC. Translated: CALRRGVSYNEQFF.

The chain couples TRBV4-2 to TRBJ2-7; D call uncertain. Trimming stripped 2 bases from V and 2 bases from J, with 10 bases between. Germline loops: CDR1 LGHNA, CDR2 YNFKEQ. There are 14 residues in the CDR3. The CDR3 is CASSQRRSPYEQYF. The CDR3 bases are TGTGCCAGCAGCCAACGACGTAGTCCCTACGAGCAGTACTTC.

The chain links TRBV5-1 to TRBJ2-5; D is perhaps TRBD2 (7 bases). The germline V gene encodes CDR1 SGHRS and CDR2 YFSETQ. V was clipped by 4 bases and J by 4 bases, with 17 bases between them. The CDR3 loop spans 15 amino acids. CDR3 bases: TGCGCCAGCAGCGGGGGGGCCTTCGGGGGAGAGACCCAGTACTTC. Encoded protein: CASSGGAFGGETQYF.

The chain combines TRBV18 with TRBJ1-1; tentative D call: TRBD1 (5 bases). CDR1 and CDR2 from the germline V gene are KGHSH and LQKENI. The V gene lost 0 bases and the J gene lost 7 bases, with 18 bases spanning the gap. CDR3 size: 16 residues. CDR3 protein: CASSPPVGGYRGEAFF. CDR3 nucleotides: TGTGCCAGCTCACCACCGGTTGGGGGGTATAGAGGTGAAGCTTTCTTT.

The gene calls are TRBV10-3 and TRBJ1-3; no firm D call. Trimming cost V 0 bases and J 2 bases, with 11 bases left between them. Germline V gene lookup returns CDR1 ENHRY and CDR2 SYGVKD. The CDR3 totals 16 residues. The CDR3 is CAISESLQPPGNTIYF. The CDR3 nucleotides read TGTGCCATCAGTGAGTCGCTCCAGCCACCTGGAAACACCATATATTTT.

J is TRBJ2-1 and V is TRBV5-1, with D perhaps TRBD2 (6 bases). Germline lookup yields CDR1 SGHRS and CDR2 YFSETQ. Deletions cut 2 bases from V and 8 bases from J, with 17 bases between. The CDR3 covers 15 residues. This CDR3 reads CASSLGRERSYEQFF. DNA of the CDR3: TGCGCCAGCAGCTTAGGGCGGGAACGCTCGTATGAGCAGTTCTTC.

The chain carries TRBV7-3 and TRBJ2-2; the match to TRBD1 covers 10 bases. This CDR3 has 15 amino acids. The germline CDR1 and CDR2 sequences are SGHTA and FQGTGA. The junction had 3 bases not matched to a gene; V was cut back by 3 bases and J by 5 bases. CDR3 region: CASSFQDRGTGELFF. Here the CDR3 DNA reads TGTGCCAGCAGCTTTCAGGACAGGGGGACCGGGGAGCTGTTTTTT. The full variable domain, rest sourced from reference TRBV7-3 and TRBJ2-2, is GAGVSQTPSNKVTEKGKYVELRCDPISGHTALYWYRQSLGQGPEFLIYFQGTGAADDSGLPNDRFFAVRPEGSVSTLKIQRTERGDSAVYLCASSFQDRGTGELFFGEGSRLTVL.

This sequence joins TRBV19 and TRBJ1-1; TRBD1 might be the D (5 bases). The V and J ends lost 6 bases and 0 bases respectively, with 17 bases between them. This CDR3 contains 16 residues. The germline V gene has CDR1 LNHDA and CDR2 SQIVND (reference sequence). The CDR3 here is CASRQWQGGLNTEAFF. Here the CDR3 DNA reads TGTGCCAGTAGGCAGTGGCAGGGAGGGTTGAACACTGAAGCTTTCTTT.

The table lists this clone with many counts. The V gene is TRBV2, the J gene TRBJ2-7; 10 bases align to TRBD2. The germline V gene encodes CDR1 SNHLY and CDR2 FYNNEI. The CDR3 contains 14 residues. V lost 6 bases, J lost 2 bases, and 4 bases stayed unmatched. CDR3 protein: CASSLGLAAYEQYF. The CDR3, as DNA: TGTGCCAGCAGCTTAGGACTAGCGGCCTACGAGCAGTACTTC.

The chain employs TRBV30 and TRBJ2-2, with 7 bases matching TRBD2. Germline CDR1 is GTSNPN and CDR2 is SVGIG (reference sequence). The CDR3 sequence is 14 residues long. The J segment lost 4 bases and the V segment lost 7 bases, leaving 9 bases of the junction unmatched. The CDR3 loop is CASERDRATGELFF. The CDR3 DNA follows: TGTGCCTCCGAGCGGGATAGGGCCACCGGGGAGCTGTTTTTT.

This clone was observed a single time. V is TRBV30 and J is TRBJ2-7; D may be TRBD1 (6 bases). Trimming took 4 bases from V and 3 from J, leaving 13 bases between them. The CDR3 covers 13 residues. Germline V gene data show CDR1 as GTSNPN and CDR2 as SVGIG (reference sequence). CDR3 in amino acids: CAWKAGVHYEQYF. CDR3 bases: TGTGCCTGGAAGGCAGGGGTACACTACGAGCAGTACTTC.

This chain joins TRBV7-9 and TRBJ2-7, with D possibly being TRBD1 or TRBD2 (5 bases each). CDR3 length equals 18 residues. Between the trimmed V and J ends, which lost 2 bases and 3 bases, there was a span of 23 bases. Germline lookup yields CDR1 SEHNR and CDR2 FQNEAQ (reference sequence). The DNA of the CDR3 is TGTGCCAGCAGCTTATCTTATAGCAGGGACGTTAACCTCTACGAGCAGTACTTC. This gives the protein CASSLSYSRDVNLYEQYF.

This chain joins TRBV28 and TRBJ2-7; possible D gene TRBD2, 6 bases. V was pared by 4 bases and J by 5 bases, with 15 bases between. The germline gives CDR1 MDHEN, CDR2 SYDVKM. CDR3 length equals 14 residues. CDR3 bases: TGTGCCAGCAGTTCCGGAGGGACTGCCAACGAGCAGTACTTC. Translation gives CASSSGGTANEQYF.

V and J are TRBV10-1 and TRBJ2-1, with TRBD2 matching 7 bases. The CDR3 runs 14 residues. Germline values: CDR1 WNHNN, CDR2 SYGVQD (reference sequence). V lost 2 bases and J lost 6; bases outside the gene matches: 4. In DNA form, the CDR3 reads TGCGCCAGCAGTGAGATTCGCGGGAGCAATGAGCAGTTCTTC. Amino acid sequence: CASSEIRGSNEQFF.

The chain uses TRBV4-2 and TRBJ2-2; D gene ambiguous. CDR1 LGHNA and CDR2 YNFKEQ come from the germline V gene. Trimming cost V 3 bases and J 6 bases, with 11 bases left between them. The CDR3 sequence is 14 residues long. This CDR3 is CASSHVARAGELFF. DNA of the CDR3: TGTGCCAGCAGCCATGTAGCACGAGCCGGGGAGCTGTTTTTT.

The V call is TRBV7-2, the J call TRBJ1-2; D not resolved. CDR1 SGHTA and CDR2 FQGNSA come from the germline V gene. Trimming took off 1 base at V and 3 bases at J, with 12 bases between the two ends. This CDR3 region has 15 residues. The CDR3 spells CASSLDPQPYYGYTF. CDR3 nucleotide sequence: TGTGCCAGCAGCTTAGACCCCCAGCCGTACTATGGCTACACCTTC. Based on the CDR3 plus reference TRBV7-2 and TRBJ1-2, the full variable domain is GAGVSQSPSNKVTEKGKDVELRCDPISGHTALYWYRQSLGQGLEFLIYFQGNSAPDKSGLPSDRFSAERTGGSVSTLTIQRTQQEDSAVYLCASSLDPQPYYGYTFGSGTRLTVV.

This sequence joins TRBV25-1 and TRBJ2-4, with a weak D call TRBD2 (6 bases). This CDR3 region has 12 residues. Trimming stripped 8 bases from V and 7 bases from J, with 12 bases between. Germline CDR1 and CDR2: MGHDK and SYGVNS. CDR3 in DNA: TGTGCCAGCGCTACCGGGGGTAACATTCAGTACTTC. Its translation: CASATGGNIQYF.

V gene TRBV28 combines with J gene TRBJ1-1, with D tentatively TRBD1 (6 bases). The CDR3 is 15 amino acids. The germline V gene encodes CDR1 MDHEN and CDR2 SYDVKM. V dropped 4 bases and J dropped 0 bases, with 12 bases sitting between them. CDR3: CASSSHRGMNTEAFF. CDR3 nucleotides: TGTGCCAGCAGTTCCCATAGGGGGATGAACACTGAAGCTTTCTTT.

The rearrangement joins TRBV7-9 to TRBJ2-5, with 7 bases matching TRBD1. Trimming at V came to 3 bases and at J to 0 bases, leaving 4 bases not matched to a gene. The CDR3 has 15 residues. The germline gives CDR1 SEHNR, CDR2 FQNEAQ (reference sequence). CDR3 protein: CASSFRQGYQETQYF. The CDR3 DNA reads TGTGCCAGCAGCTTCCGACAGGGCTACCAAGAGACCCAGTACTTC.

The chain combines TRBV9 with TRBJ2-6; D is ambiguous. V was shortened by 0 bases and J by 1 base, with 20 bases between the two germline ends. This CDR3 is built from 20 residues. Germline lookup yields CDR1 SGDLS and CDR2 YYNGEE. CDR3 amino acids: CASSVDFSGKLVSGANVLTF. The CDR3 DNA is TGTGCCAGCAGCGTAGATTTCTCGGGCAAGTTAGTTTCTGGGGCCAACGTCCTGACTTTC. Combining the CDR3 with reference TRBV9 and TRBJ2-6 gives the whole variable domain DSGVTQTPKHLITATGQRVTLRCSPRSGDLSVYWYQQSLDQGLQFLIQYYNGEERAKGNILERFSAQQFPDLHSELNLSSLELGDSALYFCASSVDFSGKLVSGANVLTFGAGSRLTVL.

The chain links TRBV5-1 to TRBJ2-1; 10 nucleotides match TRBD1. The germline V gene has CDR1 SGHRS and CDR2 YFSETQ. This CDR3 has 15 amino acids. With 3 bases clipped from V and 4 bases from J, the junction kept 4 bases outside the gene matches. The CDR3 reads CASSWGTGAYNEQFF. The CDR3 coding sequence is TGCGCCAGCAGCTGGGGGACAGGGGCATACAATGAGCAGTTCTTC. The full variable domain, its missing parts supplied by reference TRBV5-1 and TRBJ2-1, is KAGVTQTPRYLIKTRGQQVTLSCSPISGHRSVSWYQQTPGQGLQFLFEYFSETQRNKGNFPGRFSGRQFSNSRSEMNVSTLELGDSALYLCASSWGTGAYNEQFFGPGTRLTVL.